This T cell receptor beta chain originates from a study of T cell responses to AZD1222 COVID-19 vaccine. Sequencing was performed with immunoSEQ multiplex PCR; in TCRdb, only in-frame clones are kept and a portion is missing. The sample holds 75,000 to 90,000 clones, around 85% seen once. V was clipped by 6 bases and J by 4 bases, with 12 bases between them. The germline gives CDR1 MDHEN, CDR2 SYDVKM. This CDR3 contains 14 residues. This clone was observed at least ten times. Its antigen remains unknown. Study-level results: Every sample of the repertoires postdated the peak T cell response.

The source of this sequence is an adult who received the AZD1222 COVID-19 vaccine. The rearrangement links TRBV28 to TRBJ1-4; D gene unclear. Material: peripheral blood, obtained 28 days after the second AZD1222 dose. CDR3 bases: TGTGCCAGCAGACCGATTTTGCTTAATGAAAAACTGTTTTTT. It is translated as CASRPILLNEKLFF. Full variable domain (outside the CDR3, taken from reference TRBV28 and TRBJ1-4): DVKVTQSSRYLVKRTGEKVFLECVQDMDHENMFWYRQDPGLGLRLIYFSYDVKMKEKGDIPEGYSVSREKKERFSLILESASTNQTSMYLCASRPILLNEKLFFGSGTQLSVL.